The sample holds a few counts of the clone carrying this T cell receptor (beta chain). Its antigen remains unknown. This record belongs to a study of T cell repertoires in cytomegalovirus infection. Study context: It was recently identified HLA-C-restricted and well-studied HLA-B-restricted CMV epitopes that the study used.

TCRdb itself ran the reads through MiXCR, one entry per CDR3 protein. The sample records roughly 800,000 distinct CDR3 sequences, 25% to 35% being singletons. The study's findings and limits: Identification of carriers of CMV plus the relevant HLA was performed using cumulative public TCR beta family frequency. Ex vivo, HLA-C-restricted CMV-specific TCR beta clonotypes prevailed over the rest of the response.

Here the sequenced sample was cultured CD8+ T cells from PBMCs, taken from culture after CMV antigen stimulation. This sequence was found in a human donor in good health (CMV status not recorded). Some clones in this sample may be carry-over from other donors' samples.

CDR3 loop: CASSRTGANTEAFF. CDR3 nucleotide sequence: TGTGCCAGCAGCCGGACAGGGGCGAACACTGAAGCTTTCTTT. V is TRBV4-2 and J is TRBJ1-1, with 9 bases that match TRBD1. After removal of 4 bases from V and 1 base from J, the junction contained 1 base not matched to a gene. The length of the CDR3 is 14 residues. CDR1 and CDR2 from the germline V gene are LGHNA and YNFKEQ.